The 32 T cell receptor beta chains given below trace back to one sample, sequenced in a study of blood T cell repertoires in COVID-19. Measured with immunoSEQ multiplex PCR; TCRdb has only the in-frame clones, and not every one. The sample lists roughly 95,000 clones, approximately 80% occurring once. The sequenced sample was peripheral blood. The receptor set was obtained from a human donor in a cohort sampled during active COVID-19.

The gene calls are TRBV6-1 and TRBJ1-3; 9 bases align to TRBD1. This CDR3 is built from 15 residues. Trimming at V came to 3 bases and at J to 2 bases, leaving 2 bases not matched to a gene. The germline V gene has CDR1 MNHNS and CDR2 SASEGT. In DNA form, the CDR3 reads TGTGCCAGCAGTGACCGGACAGGGGCTGGAAACACCATATATTTT. This encodes CASSDRTGAGNTIYF.

V is TRBV4-1 and J is TRBJ1-6; D not resolved. V was shortened by 0 bases and J by 11 bases, with 17 bases between the two germline ends. This CDR3 has 16 residues. Germline CDR1 is MGHRA and CDR2 is YSYEKL. The CDR3 spells CASSQDSQSPPPPLHF. As DNA, the CDR3 is TGCGCCAGCAGCCAAGATTCTCAAAGCCCGCCGCCACCCCTCCACTTT.

In this sample, this clone turned up a few times. V usage is TRBV10-3 and J usage is TRBJ1-1; D not certain. Looked up from germline, CDR1 is ENHRY and CDR2 is SYGVKD. V dropped 8 bases and J dropped 5 bases, with 12 bases sitting between them. The length of the CDR3 is 12 residues. The CDR3 bases are TGTGCCATCTCGGAGCTTGAGACTGAAGCTTTCTTT. Encoded protein: CAISELETEAFF.

Only one count was recorded for this clone. The genes are TRBV28 and TRBJ2-7, with D unclear. Germline CDR1 reads MDHEN; CDR2 reads SYDVKM. V was clipped by 5 bases and J by 4 bases, with 6 bases between them. This CDR3 spans 11 amino acids. The CDR3 loop is CASSGGYEQYF. The CDR3 nucleotides read TGTGCCAGCAGTGGCGGTTACGAGCAGTACTTC.

This clone was observed a single time. The V and J genes are TRBV10-3 and TRBJ1-2; 8 nucleotides agree with TRBD1. The ends lost 2 bases at V and 2 bases at J; junction bases unmatched: 1. The CDR3 is 14 residues long. Per the germline V gene, CDR1 is ENHRY and CDR2 is SYGVKD. The CDR3 protein is CAISEGDRNYGYTF. The CDR3 nucleotides read TGTGCCATCAGTGAGGGGGACAGGAACTATGGCTACACCTTC.

The chain recombines TRBV12-3 or TRBV12-4 with TRBJ1-2, with 8 bases that match TRBD1. V was pared by 6 bases and J by 8 bases, with 8 bases of the junction left unmatched. The CDR3 sequence is 13 residues long. CDR3 amino acids: CASSYRGANGYTF. CDR3 sequence (DNA): TGTGCCAGCAGCTACAGGGGGGCAAACGGCTACACCTTC.

The chain joins TRBV9 to TRBJ2-5, with D possibly TRBD2 on 6 matching bases. Trimming removed 3 bases from V and 7 bases from J, with 16 bases in between. This CDR3 is 14 amino acids long. Germline V gives CDR1 SGDLS, CDR2 YYNGEE. The CDR3 DNA follows: TGTGCCAGCAGCGCGTCGGGGGAGTGGGGGACCCAGTACTTC. Translating it yields CASSASGEWGTQYF.

This chain connects TRBV7-8 to TRBJ1-5, with TRBD1 identical over 10 bases. The CDR3 is 15 amino acids. CDR1 SGHVS and CDR2 FQNEAQ come from the germline V gene. Trimming took 5 bases from V and 1 from J; bases not matched to a gene: 2. This chain's CDR3 is CASSRQGASNQPQHF. CDR3 bases: TGTGCCAGCAGCCGACAGGGGGCAAGCAATCAGCCCCAGCATTTT.

The chain's CDR3 is CATSGPDRGGTDTQYF. The CDR3 DNA is TGTGCCACCAGTGGTCCCGACAGGGGAGGCACAGATACGCAGTATTTT. This chain joins TRBV24-1 and TRBJ2-3; 8 positions match TRBD1. The germline V gene has CDR1 KGHDR and CDR2 SFDVKD. After removal of 5 bases from V and 1 base from J, the junction contained 7 bases not matched to a gene. The CDR3 is 16 residues long.

V usage is TRBV28 and J usage is TRBJ1-3, with 9 positions matching TRBD1. With V trimmed by 5 bases and J by 2 bases, 4 bases remained unmatched. The germline V gene encodes CDR1 MDHEN and CDR2 SYDVKM. CDR3 size: 15 residues. The CDR3 protein is CASSPDRGTGNTIYF. The CDR3 region has the DNA TGTGCCAGCAGTCCCGACAGGGGGACTGGAAACACCATATATTTT. Full variable domain (outside the CDR3, taken from reference TRBV28 and TRBJ1-3): DVKVTQSSRYLVKRTGEKVFLECVQDMDHENMFWYRQDPGLGLRLIYFSYDVKMKEKGDIPEGYSVSREKKERFSLILESASTNQTSMYLCASSPDRGTGNTIYFGEGSWLTVV.

CDR3 protein: CASSPQGSRTGELFF. Here the CDR3 DNA reads TGCGCCAGCAGCCCGCAGGGGTCCCGCACCGGGGAGCTGTTTTTT. The V and J genes are TRBV5-1 and TRBJ2-2; TRBD1 is a possible D gene (6 bases). Trimming took off 4 bases at V and 4 bases at J, with 14 bases between the two ends. The CDR3 loop spans 15 amino acids. Looked up from germline, CDR1 is SGHRS and CDR2 is YFSETQ. The entire variable domain, with the rest obtained from reference TRBV5-1 and TRBJ2-2, is as follows: KAGVTQTPRYLIKTRGQQVTLSCSPISGHRSVSWYQQTPGQGLQFLFEYFSETQRNKGNFPGRFSGRQFSNSRSEMNVSTLELGDSALYLCASSPQGSRTGELFFGEGSRLTVL.

This chain uses TRBV11-1 with TRBJ2-2; 8 positions agree with TRBD2. Germline CDR1 is SGHAT and CDR2 is FQDESV (reference sequence). The CDR3 consists of 14 residues. V was pared by 10 bases and J by 2 bases, with 6 bases of the junction left unmatched. This CDR3 reads CAIRRTSNTGELFF. CDR3 bases: TGTGCCATCCGGCGGACTAGCAACACCGGGGAGCTGTTTTTT.

The chain recombines TRBV6-5 with TRBJ1-2; tentative D call: TRBD1 (5 bases). The CDR3 is made up of 12 amino acids. Germline CDR1 is MNHEY and CDR2 is SVGAGI. Trimming left V 6 bases short and J 4 bases short, with 9 bases between. The CDR3 here is CASRSTVYGYTF. The CDR3 nucleotides are TGTGCCAGCAGATCGACAGTCTATGGCTACACCTTC.

Turning to this clone: This CDR3 is also generated by other DNA sequences in the sample. The chain has TRBV19 and TRBJ1-3; TRBD1 might be the D (6 bases). The CDR3 sequence is 13 residues long. CDR1 is LNHDA and CDR2 is SQIVND in the germline V gene (reference sequence). V gave up 11 bases and J gave up 0 bases, with 11 bases separating them. CDR3 amino acids: CASSDSSGNTIYF. The CDR3 DNA reads TGTGCCTCCTCGGACAGCTCTGGAAACACCATATATTTT. Full variable domain (missing parts from reference TRBV19 and TRBJ1-3): DGGITQSPKYLFRKEGQNVTLSCEQNLNHDAMYWYRQDPGQGLRLIYYSQIVNDFQKGDIAEGYSVSREKKESFPLTVTSAQKNPTAFYLCASSDSSGNTIYFGEGSWLTVV.

The chain joins TRBV18 to TRBJ1-1; 7 nucleotides align to TRBD1. This CDR3 comprises 14 residues. Per the germline V gene, CDR1 is KGHSH and CDR2 is LQKENI. V was pared by 6 bases and J by 2 bases, with 6 bases of the junction left unmatched. The CDR3 spells CASSIQGTNTEAFF. In nucleotides, the CDR3 is TGTGCCAGCTCTATACAGGGGACCAACACTGAAGCTTTCTTT.

The V and J genes are TRBV7-3 and TRBJ2-1; D is unclear. Trimming stripped 5 bases from V and 7 bases from J, with 12 bases between. The CDR3 is 13 amino acids. The germline CDR1 and CDR2 sequences are SGHTA and FQGTGA. The CDR3 DNA sequence: TGTGCCAGCAGCCTCGGGTCCGTGAATGAGCAGTTCTTC. It is translated as CASSLGSVNEQFF.

This chain connects TRBV11-2 to TRBJ2-1; 7 nucleotides line up with TRBD1. With V trimmed by 5 bases and J by 9 bases, 7 bases remained unmatched. The CDR3 totals 13 residues. CDR1 SGHAT and CDR2 FQNNGV come from the germline V gene. The CDR3 region is CASSTTGMFEQFF. CDR3 nucleotides: TGTGCCAGCAGCACGACAGGGATGTTTGAGCAGTTCTTC.

V is TRBV6-6 and J is TRBJ2-7; 10 bases match TRBD1. The J segment lost 7 bases and the V segment lost 2 bases, leaving 11 bases of the junction unmatched. Germline lookup yields CDR1 MNHNY and CDR2 SVGAGI (reference sequence). There are 16 residues in the CDR3. Here the CDR3 reads CASSYPADRGSGEQYF. CDR3 DNA: TGTGCCAGCAGTTACCCCGCGGACAGGGGGTCGGGGGAGCAGTACTTC.

The chain carries TRBV14 and TRBJ1-1, with unresolved D. V dropped 4 bases and J dropped 0 bases, with 18 bases sitting between them. Germline CDR1 SGHDN, CDR2 FVKESK. The CDR3 covers 17 residues. The CDR3 sequence: CASSPRSYPLMNTEAFF. CDR3 nucleotide sequence: TGTGCCAGCAGCCCTCGGTCCTATCCTCTCATGAACACTGAAGCTTTCTTT.

A few counts support this clone. The chain couples TRBV7-8 to TRBJ2-1, with D uncertain. The CDR3 length is 13 residues. Germline CDR1 and CDR2: SGHVS and FQNEAQ. V shed 5 bases and J shed 7 bases, with 12 bases lying between them. CDR3 nucleotides: TGTGCCAGCAGCGCCCTGTCGACTAATGAGCAGTTCTTC. Its protein product is CASSALSTNEQFF.

The chain uses TRBV11-2 and TRBJ2-7, with 8 bases lining up with TRBD2. Germline CDR1 SGHAT, CDR2 FQNNGV. V lost 5 bases, J lost 5 bases, and 11 bases stayed unmatched. The CDR3 extends over 15 amino acids. The CDR3 protein is CASSDLAGYADEQYF. CDR3 DNA: TGTGCCAGCAGCGACTTAGCGGGATACGCCGACGAGCAGTACTTC.

The genes are TRBV28 and TRBJ1-2, with 9 bases aligning to TRBD1. The CDR3 spans 15 residues. V shed 5 bases, J shed 6 bases, and the junction held 10 bases outside the gene matches. The germline V gene encodes CDR1 MDHEN and CDR2 SYDVKM. The CDR3 region has the DNA TGTGCCAGCAGTGAATCGGGACAGGGCGGCCATGGCTACACCTTC. This codes for CASSESGQGGHGYTF.

CDR3 coding DNA: TGTGCCAGCAGCCCTACCGGGACAGGGATTTCACCCCTCCACTTT. Its translation is CASSPTGTGISPLHF. V usage is TRBV28 and J usage is TRBJ1-6, with 9 bases identical to TRBD1. Germline lookup yields CDR1 MDHEN and CDR2 SYDVKM. This CDR3 has 15 residues. V lost 6 bases to trimming and J lost 9 bases; unmatched junction nucleotides: 9.

V is TRBV6-6 and J is TRBJ1-1, with a weak D call TRBD1 (5 bases). This CDR3 comprises 15 residues. V was shortened by 5 bases and J by 1 base, with 14 bases between the two germline ends. CDR1 and CDR2 from the germline V gene are MNHNY and SVGAGI (reference sequence). Written as DNA, the CDR3 is TGTGCCAGCAGTACCAAGGGGTGGGGGAACACTGAAGCTTTCTTT. It encodes CASSTKGWGNTEAFF.

The chain links TRBV21-1 to TRBJ1-6; the table gives TRBD1 as D, unverified against the DNA. TRBV21-1 is classified as a pseudogene. The CDR3 sequence is 11 residues long. DNA of the CDR3: TGTGCCAGCAGATCAGATTCACCCCTCCACTTT. Translated: CASRSDSPLHF.

The chain carries TRBV7-9 and TRBJ2-2; 7 positions agree with TRBD2. The CDR3 consists of 15 residues. Germline V gene data show CDR1 as SEHNR and CDR2 as FQNEAQ (reference sequence). Trimming took 5 bases from V and 4 from J; bases not matched to a gene: 7. The CDR3 region is CASSPREGRTGELFF. The DNA for the CDR3 is TGTGCCAGCAGCCCCAGGGAGGGCCGCACCGGGGAGCTGTTTTTT.

The V call is TRBV19, the J call TRBJ1-6; D remains unclear. The CDR3 extends over 13 amino acids. V was shortened by 5 bases and J by 8 bases, with 10 bases between the two germline ends. Germline values: CDR1 LNHDA, CDR2 SQIVND (reference sequence). The CDR3 bases are TGTGCCAGTAGTCCCAATCCATATTCACCCCTCCACTTT. Protein product: CASSPNPYSPLHF.

This chain joins TRBV2 and TRBJ1-2; TRBD1 is a possible D gene (6 bases). CDR1 is SNHLY and CDR2 is FYNNEI in the germline V gene. With 3 bases removed from V and 4 bases from J, the gap between germline ends came to 12 bases. This CDR3 comprises 14 residues. The CDR3 spells CASSDGGAGYGYTF. The CDR3 DNA follows: TGTGCCAGCAGTGACGGGGGGGCCGGCTATGGCTACACCTTC.

V is TRBV7-6 and J is TRBJ2-7, with 10 bases matching TRBD2. In germline, CDR1 is SGHVS, CDR2 FNYEAQ. V was clipped by 5 bases and J by 6 bases; unmatched bases: 13. The CDR3 has 16 residues. This CDR3 is CASSKESSGSWSEQYF. The CDR3 DNA reads as TGTGCCAGCAGCAAAGAGTCTAGCGGGAGTTGGAGCGAGCAGTACTTC.

The chain joins TRBV6-5 to TRBJ2-7, with no clear D. This CDR3 spans 14 amino acids. Germline V gene lookup returns CDR1 MNHEY and CDR2 SVGAGI. The germline V and J ends were trimmed by 8 bases and 0 bases, with 14 bases remaining between them. CDR3: CASHKTLDSYEQYF. DNA of the CDR3: TGTGCCAGCCACAAGACTTTGGACTCCTACGAGCAGTACTTC.

V is TRBV19 and J is TRBJ2-1, with a tentative D call TRBD1 (5 bases). Germline V lookup: CDR1 LNHDA, CDR2 SQIVND (reference sequence). The CDR3 runs 13 residues. Trimming cost V 7 bases and J 8 bases, with 15 bases left between them. For the CDR3, the DNA is TGTGCCAGTAAGCCTCCCAGGGTCCATGAGCAGTTCTTC. This sequence encodes CASKPPRVHEQFF. The whole variable domain, filled in from reference TRBV19 and TRBJ2-1, reads DGGITQSPKYLFRKEGQNVTLSCEQNLNHDAMYWYRQDPGQGLRLIYYSQIVNDFQKGDIAEGYSVSREKKESFPLTVTSAQKNPTAFYLCASKPPRVHEQFFGPGTRLTVL.

This chain links TRBV9 with TRBJ2-3, with 11 bases aligning to TRBD2. The CDR3 length is 18 residues. Germline CDR1 reads SGDLS; CDR2 reads YYNGEE. V trimming: 4 bases; J trimming: 6 bases; junction bases outside the gene matches: 16. The CDR3 sequence: CASSPSPLAGAGLDTQYF. The CDR3, as DNA: TGTGCCAGCAGCCCCTCACCACTAGCGGGGGCCGGGTTGGATACGCAGTATTTT. The whole variable domain, filled in from reference TRBV9 and TRBJ2-3, reads DSGVTQTPKHLITATGQRVTLRCSPRSGDLSVYWYQQSLDQGLQFLIQYYNGEERAKGNILERFSAQQFPDLHSELNLSSLELGDSALYFCASSPSPLAGAGLDTQYFGPGTRLTVL.